What follows are 16 T cell receptor beta chains derived from one specimen sequenced in a study of cytomegalovirus exposure and HLA in healthy donors. Use of 60 Vbeta and 13 Jbeta primers characterized the PCR. Repertoires were generated with immunoSEQ multiplex PCR, while TCRdb's copy carries only in-frame clones and drops some. The table lists around 100,000 clones, 55% to 75% of them singletons. The specimen was PBMCs. These receptors all stem from a young man in good health and CMV-seropositive.

The rearrangement links TRBV27 to TRBJ2-2; 8 bases match TRBD1. CDR1 MNHEY and CDR2 SMNVEV come from the germline V gene (reference sequence). The CDR3 has 15 amino acids. V was clipped by 6 bases and J by 3 bases; unmatched bases: 6. CDR3 sequence (DNA): TGTGCCAGCAGCCGCAGGGGGCGGGACACCGGGGAGCTGTTTTTT. Translation: CASSRRGRDTGELFF.

The V gene is TRBV6-1, the J gene TRBJ1-6; TRBD1 matches 7 bases. V lost 5 bases, J lost 7 bases, and 8 bases stayed unmatched. Per the germline V gene, CDR1 is MNHNS and CDR2 is SASEGT. The CDR3 spans 15 residues. CDR3 amino acids: CASSFTDRANSPLHF. The CDR3 DNA follows: TGTGCCAGCAGTTTTACCGACAGGGCCAATTCACCCCTCCACTTT.

This clone was found a few times. The chain joins TRBV5-6 to TRBJ2-3; 16 positions agree with TRBD2. V lost 4 bases and J lost 4; bases outside the gene matches: 9. The CDR3 is made up of 18 amino acids. The V gene's germline CDR1 is SGHDT and CDR2 YYEEEE. In DNA form, the CDR3 reads TGTGCCAGCAGCCCCTTGGGACTAGCGGGGGGGCCATCAGATACGCAGTATTTT. Translated, it gives CASSPLGLAGGPSDTQYF.

The chain carries TRBV5-4 and TRBJ2-6, with D maybe TRBD1 (5 bases). CDR1 SGHNT and CDR2 YYREEE come from the germline V gene (reference sequence). This CDR3 spans 17 amino acids. V was cut by 6 bases and J by 0 bases, with 16 bases left in between. The CDR3 coding sequence is TGTGCCAGCACCCCGACAGTGACAAACTCTGGGGCCAACGTCCTGACTTTC. Amino acid sequence: CASTPTVTNSGANVLTF. Full variable domain (remainder filled in from reference TRBV5-4 and TRBJ2-6): ETGVTQSPTHLIKTRGQQVTLRCSSQSGHNTVSWYQQALGQGPQFIFQYYREEENGRGNFPPRFSGLQFPNYSSELNVNALELDDSALYLCASTPTVTNSGANVLTFGAGSRLTVL.

This clone was counted between two and nine times. The J gene is TRBJ1-5, the V gene TRBV14, with D tentatively TRBD1 (6 bases). Germline V gene sequence: CDR1 SGHDN, CDR2 FVKESK. Trimming took off 2 bases at V and 6 bases at J, with 11 bases between the two ends. This CDR3 is built from 14 residues. The CDR3 region has the DNA TGTGCCAGCAGCCAAAAGGGGGTCAGTCAGCCCCAGCATTTT. The encoded protein is CASSQKGVSQPQHF.

The V call is TRBV2, the J call TRBJ1-1, with TRBD1 identical over 9 bases. Germline V gene sequence: CDR1 SNHLY, CDR2 FYNNEI. This CDR3 contains 13 residues. Unmatched junction bases numbered 11, after V lost 8 bases and J lost 10 bases. CDR3: CASGRDRERIAFF. CDR3 sequence (DNA): TGTGCCAGCGGGCGGGACAGGGAGAGGATAGCTTTCTTT. The complete variable domain, with remaining parts taken from reference TRBV2 and TRBJ1-1, reads EPEVTQTPSHQVTQMGQEVILRCVPISNHLYFYWYRQILGQKVEFLVSFYNNEISEKSEIFDDQFSVERPDGSNFTLKIRSTKLEDSAMYFCASGRDRERIAFFGQGTRLTVV.

The J gene is TRBJ2-3, the V gene TRBV27; D unclear. With 1 base removed from V and 0 bases from J, the gap between germline ends came to 8 bases. The CDR3 consists of 15 residues. Per germline, CDR1 MNHEY and CDR2 SMNVEV (reference sequence). Here the CDR3 reads CASSLYSWSTDTQYF. CDR3 nucleotides: TGTGCCAGCAGTTTATATAGTTGGAGCACAGATACGCAGTATTTT.

The chain links TRBV27 to TRBJ2-7; TRBD2 aligns across 11 bases. Germline CDR1 MNHEY, CDR2 SMNVEV (reference sequence). The V and J ends lost 1 base and 8 bases, in that order; junction bases with no gene match: 7. This CDR3 region has 15 residues. As DNA, the CDR3 is TGTGCCAGCAGTTTATTTTATAGCGGGGGGGATAAGCAGTACTTC. It specifies CASSLFYSGGDKQYF.

The chain uses TRBV4-1 and TRBJ1-5; unclear D gene. Trimming pared 0 bases from V and 9 bases from J, leaving 9 bases between. This CDR3 has 13 residues. From germline, CDR1 is MGHRA and CDR2 YSYEKL. The CDR3 protein is CASSQDLAAPQHF. In nucleotides, the CDR3 is TGCGCCAGCAGCCAAGATTTGGCCGCGCCCCAGCATTTT.

The chain is built from TRBV30 and TRBJ2-1, with a possible D match to TRBD2 (5 bases). V was shortened by 0 bases and J by 8 bases, with 8 bases between the two germline ends. From germline, CDR1 is GTSNPN and CDR2 SVGIG (reference sequence). This CDR3 spans 12 amino acids. The CDR3 loop is CAWSVLGDEQFF. DNA of the CDR3: TGTGCCTGGAGTGTACTAGGAGATGAGCAGTTCTTC. Using reference TRBV30 and TRBJ2-1 for the parts outside the CDR3, the full variable domain is SQTIHQWPATLVQPVGSPLSLECTVEGTSNPNLYWYRQAAGRGLQLLFYSVGIGQISSEVPQNLSASRPQDRQFILSSKKLLLSDSGFYLCAWSVLGDEQFFGPGTRLTVL.

This rearrangement joins TRBV7-2 to TRBJ2-3; 8 bases align to TRBD1. The CDR3 runs 16 residues. CDR1 is SGHTA and CDR2 is FQGNSA in the germline V gene. V lost 2 bases, J lost 4 bases, and 8 bases stayed unmatched. The CDR3 DNA is TGTGCCAGCAGCTTAATTTACAGGGGGACCTCAGATACGCAGTATTTT. Translated: CASSLIYRGTSDTQYF.

This clone was seen at least ten times. This sequence joins TRBV28 and TRBJ1-5; 12 nucleotides agree with TRBD1. CDR3 length equals 15 residues. Germline-derived CDR1 and CDR2 are MDHEN and SYDVKM. The V and J ends lost 8 bases and 6 bases, in that order; junction bases with no gene match: 8. This CDR3 is CASHRGQGAVQPQHF. In DNA, the CDR3 is TGTGCCAGCCACAGGGGACAGGGGGCGGTTCAGCCCCAGCATTTT.

The chain carries TRBV2 and TRBJ2-7; 9 positions agree with TRBD2. This CDR3 contains 15 residues. Trimming took 3 bases from V and 2 from J; bases not matched to a gene: 5. The germline CDR1 and CDR2 sequences are SNHLY and FYNNEI. The chain's CDR3 is CASSDVASGTYEQYV. CDR3 DNA: TGTGCCAGCAGTGATGTGGCTAGCGGGACCTACGAGCAGTACGTC.

This chain uses TRBV28 with TRBJ1-5; no clear D. Trimming cost V 9 bases and J 2 bases, with 11 bases left between them. Germline CDR1 and CDR2: MDHEN and SYDVKM. CDR3 size: 13 residues. DNA for the CDR3: TGTGCCAGTTGGAGGCTTGGCAATCAGCCCCAGCATTTT. Its translation is CASWRLGNQPQHF.

The chain is built from TRBV2 and TRBJ1-6; 9 bases line up with TRBD1. CDR3 length equals 15 residues. Per germline, CDR1 SNHLY and CDR2 FYNNEI. Trimming at V came to 5 bases and at J to 10 bases, leaving 9 bases not matched to a gene. The CDR3 here is CASSRDRAARSPLHF. The CDR3 DNA is TGTGCCAGCAGTAGGGACAGGGCCGCTCGGTCACCCCTCCACTTT.

The rearrangement uses TRBV2 and TRBJ1-4; the match to TRBD1 covers 7 bases. Germline values: CDR1 SNHLY, CDR2 FYNNEI. The CDR3 has 13 residues. The junction had 5 bases not matched to a gene; V was cut back by 7 bases and J by 6 bases. CDR3 nucleotide sequence: TGTGCCAGCAAGGGACAGCAGCATGAAAAACTGTTTTTT. Translation gives CASKGQQHEKLFF.